The next 27 T cell receptor beta chains were all read from a single sample in a study of control samples from healthy donors and cancer patients. TCRdb keeps only in-frame clones here, not all; method: immunoSEQ multiplex PCR. Of 210,000 or so clones in the sample, approximately 90% were seen once. The specimen was blood. These receptors were obtained from a man aged 25 to 40 in good health.

CDR3 protein: CASSGRTSNNSPLHF. CDR3 nucleotide sequence: TGTGCCAGTAGTGGGCGGACATCGAATAATTCACCCCTCCACTTT. The J gene is TRBJ1-6, the V gene TRBV19; a possible D gene is TRBD1 (5 bases). Trimming cost V 5 bases and J 5 bases, with 13 bases left between them. The V gene's germline CDR1 is LNHDA and CDR2 SQIVND (reference sequence). The CDR3 has 15 residues.

This chain connects TRBV27 to TRBJ2-2, with no clear D. This CDR3 region has 13 residues. Germline V gene sequence: CDR1 MNHEY, CDR2 SMNVEV (reference sequence). V was cut by 6 bases and J by 0 bases, with 5 bases left in between. For the CDR3, the DNA is TGTGCCAGCAGGGGTACGAACACCGGGGAGCTGTTTTTT. Its protein product is CASRGTNTGELFF.

CDR3 protein: CASSLGISGLEQFF. In DNA, the CDR3 is TGTGCCAGCAGCTTAGGCATCTCGGGGTTAGAGCAGTTCTTC. The genes are TRBV13 and TRBJ2-1; the D gene is possibly TRBD2 (5 bases). The CDR3 runs to 14 residues. Trimming left V 0 bases short and J 10 bases short, with 13 bases between. CDR1 and CDR2 from the germline V gene are PRHDT and FYEKMQ (reference sequence).

The sample holds one count of this clone. The chain is built from TRBV27 and TRBJ2-3; D may match TRBD1 or TRBD2 (5 bases each). The CDR3 runs to 15 residues. Germline V gene lookup returns CDR1 MNHEY and CDR2 SMNVEV (reference sequence). V lost 8 bases and J lost 1, with 16 bases in between. The CDR3: CASSAWGFGTDTQYF. CDR3 sequence (DNA): TGTGCCAGCTCCGCGTGGGGGTTCGGCACAGATACGCAGTATTTT.

The chain has TRBV5-1 and TRBJ1-1, with a possible D match to TRBD1 (5 bases). Germline assignment: CDR1 SGHRS and CDR2 YFSETQ. The V end was cut by 0 bases, the J end by 5 bases, with 14 bases between. The CDR3 covers 15 residues. The DNA for the CDR3 is TGCGCCAGCAGCTTGGCAGGGCGATGGAATACTGAAGCTTTCTTT. Amino acid sequence: CASSLAGRWNTEAFF.

The rearrangement uses TRBV7-9 and TRBJ1-3, with D unresolved. The ends were cut back, 1 base at V and 2 bases at J, with 9 bases in the middle. Germline V CDR1 and CDR2: SEHNR, FQNEAQ (reference sequence). CDR3 length: 15 amino acids. The CDR3 DNA sequence: TGTGCCAGCAGCTTAGTTGGGGTTCCTGGAAACACCATATATTTT. This sequence encodes CASSLVGVPGNTIYF.

The chain carries TRBV5-1 and TRBJ1-2, with D hard to call. The V and J ends lost 0 bases and 4 bases respectively, with 13 bases between them. Germline lookup yields CDR1 SGHRS and CDR2 YFSETQ. The CDR3 is made up of 15 amino acids. In DNA form, the CDR3 reads TGCGCCAGCAGCTTGGTGGGGAGAGGTGCCTATGGCTACACCTTC. Translating it yields CASSLVGRGAYGYTF.

The chain is built from TRBV10-3 and TRBJ1-1, with D possibly matching TRBD1 (6 bases). Between the trimmed V and J ends, which lost 4 bases and 3 bases, there was a span of 9 bases. The CDR3 is made up of 13 amino acids. CDR1 and CDR2 (germline): ENHRY, SYGVKD. The CDR3 is CAISATGYTEAFF. CDR3 coding DNA: TGTGCCATCAGTGCAACAGGGTACACTGAAGCTTTCTTT.

The chain combines TRBV5-1 with TRBJ1-1; D not certain. CDR1 is SGHRS, CDR2 YFSETQ, per germline. Trimming removed 6 bases from V and 1 base from J, with 10 bases in between. The CDR3 is made up of 13 amino acids. The CDR3 protein is CASKRGTNTEAFF. The CDR3 coding sequence is TGCGCCAGCAAACGGGGAACGAACACTGAAGCTTTCTTT.

This clone was found once. This chain connects TRBV11-3 to TRBJ1-5; D unclear. This CDR3 is built from 13 residues. Looked up from germline, CDR1 is SGHNT and CDR2 is YENEEA. Trimming pared 2 bases from V and 7 bases from J, leaving 9 bases between. The CDR3 nucleotides read TGTGCCAGCAGCTTATGTGAACACCAGCCCCAGCATTTT. Its translation: CASSLCEHQPQHF.

J is TRBJ2-3 and V is TRBV7-6; 7 positions match TRBD1. The CDR3 spans 15 residues. Germline V gene sequence: CDR1 SGHVS, CDR2 FNYEAQ. With V trimmed by 4 bases and J by 2 bases, 6 bases remained unmatched. The CDR3 here is CASSSNRGTTDTQYF. The CDR3 coding sequence is TGTGCCAGCAGCTCAAACAGGGGTACCACAGATACGCAGTATTTT.

This clone came up a few times. The genes are TRBV2 and TRBJ1-5; D unresolved. The V and J ends lost 6 bases and 6 bases respectively, with 9 bases between them. Germline V CDR1 and CDR2: SNHLY, FYNNEI. The CDR3 runs 12 residues. The CDR3 protein is CASRPDGQPQHF. DNA for the CDR3: TGTGCCAGCAGACCCGACGGTCAGCCCCAGCATTTT.

The V gene is TRBV2, the J gene TRBJ1-2; 7 bases fit TRBD1. The CDR3 totals 14 residues. The germline V gene has CDR1 SNHLY and CDR2 FYNNEI. The junction had 13 bases not matched to a gene; V was cut back by 7 bases and J by 8 bases. The CDR3 sequence: CASKGQPLTMGYTF. CDR3 DNA: TGTGCCAGCAAGGGACAGCCCTTAACTATGGGCTACACCTTC.

The J gene is TRBJ2-1, the V gene TRBV6-5; D assignment may be TRBD1 or TRBD2 (6 bases each). The CDR3 runs to 15 residues. Trimming left V 2 bases short and J 8 bases short, with 16 bases between. Germline V gene data show CDR1 as MNHEY and CDR2 as SVGAGI. DNA of the CDR3: TGTGCCAGCAGTTACAGGGGGGCCGGTTTCTATGAGCAGTTCTTC. Its protein product is CASSYRGAGFYEQFF.

V gene TRBV7-9 combines with J gene TRBJ1-1, with no clear D. Between the trimmed V and J ends, which lost 5 bases and 5 bases, there was a span of 12 bases. This CDR3 has 13 amino acids. The V gene's germline CDR1 is SEHNR and CDR2 FQNEAQ (reference sequence). The CDR3 DNA follows: TGTGCCAGCAGCCTATCGGCGGAAACTGAAGCTTTCTTT. This codes for CASSLSAETEAFF. Complete variable domain (other parts from reference TRBV7-9 and TRBJ1-1): DTGVSQNPRHKITKRGQNVTFRCDPISEHNRLYWYRQTLGQGPEFLTYFQNEAQLEKSRLLSDRFSAERPKGSFSTLEIQRTEQGDSAMYLCASSLSAETEAFFGQGTRLTVV.

This clone was detected a few times. This chain uses TRBV6-6 with TRBJ1-1; no definite D call. Trimming stripped 7 bases from V and 2 bases from J, with 11 bases between. In germline, CDR1 is MNHNY, CDR2 SVGAGI (reference sequence). The CDR3 runs 13 residues. The CDR3 DNA sequence: TGTGCCAGCACGGCGGAGTTTAACACTGAAGCTTTCTTT. Translating it yields CASTAEFNTEAFF.

The chain is built from TRBV7-8 and TRBJ2-2; 9 nucleotides line up with TRBD1. This CDR3 region has 15 residues. V shed 5 bases, J shed 3 bases, and the junction held 4 bases outside the gene matches. The germline V gene has CDR1 SGHVS and CDR2 FQNEAQ. The CDR3 here is CASSHRDRDTGELFF. In DNA, the CDR3 is TGTGCCAGCAGCCACCGGGACAGGGACACCGGGGAGCTGTTTTTT.

CDR3 residues: CASSPPQRNRVDGYTF. In DNA, the CDR3 is TGTGCCAGCTCACCACCTCAACGAAACAGGGTCGATGGCTACACCTTC. The J gene is TRBJ1-2, the V gene TRBV18, with D perhaps TRBD1 (6 bases). CDR1 and CDR2 (germline): KGHSH, LQKENI. V lost 0 bases, J lost 6 bases, and 17 bases lay in between. CDR3 length: 16 residues.

The V and J genes are TRBV19 and TRBJ2-4; 7 nucleotides match TRBD1. This CDR3 is built from 17 residues. V lost 0 bases to trimming and J lost 0 bases; unmatched junction nucleotides: 5. Germline V gives CDR1 LNHDA, CDR2 SQIVND (reference sequence). The CDR3 bases are TGTGCCAGTAGTATAGACCCGACAGGGTTAGCCAAAAACATTCAGTACTTC. This translates into CASSIDPTGLAKNIQYF.

The rearrangement links TRBV2 to TRBJ2-3; 13 bases match TRBD2. Germline loops: CDR1 SNHLY, CDR2 FYNNEI. Trimming at V came to 4 bases and at J to 11 bases, leaving 6 bases not matched to a gene. The CDR3 runs to 14 residues. The chain's CDR3 is CASSGPGLAGEQYF. The CDR3 DNA sequence: TGTGCCAGCAGTGGACCCGGACTAGCGGGGGAGCAGTATTTT.

This chain joins TRBV6-5 and TRBJ2-7, with 10 bases lining up with TRBD1. Unmatched junction bases numbered 5, after V lost 10 bases and J lost 5 bases. Germline V gives CDR1 MNHEY, CDR2 SVGAGI. There are 12 residues in the CDR3. The CDR3 is CAIGDRGNEQYF. The CDR3 DNA reads as TGTGCCATCGGGGACAGGGGAAACGAGCAGTACTTC.

The J gene is TRBJ2-3, the V gene TRBV10-3, with D unclear. The ends were cut back, 3 bases at V and 6 bases at J, with 10 bases in the middle. In germline, CDR1 is ENHRY, CDR2 SYGVKD. CDR3 length: 13 residues. CDR3 residues: CAISEHPWDTQYF. CDR3 DNA sequence: TGTGCCATCAGTGAACATCCTTGGGATACGCAGTATTTT.

A single count supports this clone. This chain uses TRBV6-5 with TRBJ2-1; TRBD2 is a possible D gene (6 bases). The CDR3 covers 14 residues. V lost 2 bases to trimming and J lost 10 bases, with 15 bases between them. CDR1 is MNHEY, CDR2 SVGAGI, per germline. Here the CDR3 DNA reads TGTGCCAGCAGTTACAAAGGCGGGGCCGTCGAGCAGTTCTTC. Amino acid sequence: CASSYKGGAVEQFF.

The chain recombines TRBV6-5 with TRBJ1-2; TRBD1 might be the D (5 bases). CDR1 is MNHEY, CDR2 SVGAGI, per germline. The CDR3 contains 11 residues. Trimming removed 7 bases from V and 4 bases from J, with 7 bases in between. The CDR3 spells CASKQGYGYTF. CDR3 sequence (DNA): TGTGCCAGCAAGCAGGGCTATGGCTACACCTTC.

The V gene is TRBV30, the J gene TRBJ2-3, with D possibly being TRBD1 (6 bases). Trimming took 0 bases from V and 7 from J, leaving 8 bases between them. Per germline, CDR1 GTSNPN and CDR2 SVGIG (reference sequence). This CDR3 spans 12 amino acids. The CDR3 region has the DNA TGTGCCTGGAGTGTAGGGGGAAATACGCAGTATTTT. Its protein product is CAWSVGGNTQYF.

The chain employs TRBV5-5 and TRBJ1-6; TRBD1 is a possible D gene (5 bases). The CDR3 is 15 residues long. The V end was cut by 6 bases, the J end by 7 bases, with 17 bases between. CDR1 is SGHKS and CDR2 is YYEKEE in the germline V gene (reference sequence). DNA for the CDR3: TGTGCCAGCACCCTGGCCGGGGCGTGGAATTCACCCCTCCACTTT. Protein product: CASTLAGAWNSPLHF.

The chain has TRBV12-5 and TRBJ1-2; weak D call: TRBD1 (5 bases). CDR3 length equals 16 residues. Germline V gene sequence: CDR1 LGHNT, CDR2 FRNRAP. Between the trimmed V and J ends, which lost 0 bases and 8 bases, there was a span of 19 bases. The chain's CDR3 is CASGLVVRERSDGYTF. The CDR3 DNA reads as TGTGCTAGTGGTTTGGTCGTCAGGGAGCGCTCCGACGGCTACACCTTC.